Listed here are 11 T cell receptor beta chains from one sample, sequenced in a study of T cells after yellow fever vaccination. TCRdb called the 5' RACE reads again in MiXCR, with one record for every CDR3 protein. The sample includes hundreds of thousands of distinct CDR3 sequences, about 4% of them seen just once. Here the sequenced sample was PBMCs, taken 5 days after the yellow fever booster vaccination. Every receptor here comes from a man aged 18 to 29 who received the YFV17D yellow fever vaccine.

A few counts support this clonotype. This rearrangement joins TRBV2 to TRBJ2-7; 8 bases line up with TRBD2. This CDR3 is built from 16 residues. Trimming at V came to 6 bases and at J to 6 bases, leaving 16 bases not matched to a gene. CDR1 SNHLY and CDR2 FYNNEI come from the germline V gene. The CDR3 DNA is TGTGCCAGCAGCCCCGGGGGGGCCTCCGAAGGCTCCGAGCAGTACGTC. This translates into CASSPGGASEGSEQYV.

This clonotype was seen at least ten times. The chain joins TRBV7-9 to TRBJ1-5; possible D gene TRBD1, 5 bases. The V end was cut by 3 bases, the J end by 7 bases, with 10 bases between. The CDR3 runs to 13 residues. Looked up from germline, CDR1 is SEHNR and CDR2 is FQNEAQ (reference sequence). The CDR3 region is CASSLEGSQPQHF. CDR3 DNA sequence: TGTGCCAGCAGCTTGGAGGGGAGCCAGCCCCAGCATTTT.

The rearrangement links TRBV5-1 to TRBJ2-5, with 8 bases aligning to TRBD1. The CDR3 sequence is 15 residues long. Germline V gene lookup returns CDR1 SGHRS and CDR2 YFSETQ. Unmatched junction bases numbered 3, after V lost 0 bases and J lost 2 bases. DNA of the CDR3: TGCGCCAGCAGCTTGGTACAGGGGGGACAAGAGACCCAGTACTTC. This codes for CASSLVQGGQETQYF.

This clonotype has just a few counts. The CDR3, as DNA: TGTGCCAGCAGCCCCAGCGGGGAAGCATTCACCTTC. Translating it yields CASSPSGEAFTF. The chain employs TRBV7-9 and TRBJ1-2, with D hard to call. Per germline, CDR1 SEHNR and CDR2 FQNEAQ (reference sequence). The V end lost 5 bases, the J end lost 13 bases, and 17 bases lay between the germline ends. The CDR3 spans 12 residues.

The chain combines TRBV29-1 with TRBJ2-1; 7 bases line up with TRBD1. The germline CDR1 and CDR2 sequences are SQVTM and ANQGSEA. The CDR3 length is 12 residues. V trimming: 5 bases; J trimming: 10 bases; junction bases outside the gene matches: 8. CDR3 residues: CSVLNRGSEQFF. The CDR3 DNA follows: TGCAGCGTTCTTAACAGGGGCAGCGAGCAGTTCTTC.

In its sample, this clonotype was seen a few times. The V and J genes are TRBV20-1 and TRBJ2-2, with 11 bases identical to TRBD2. The V segment lost 7 bases and the J segment 5 bases; nucleotides outside the gene matches: 12. CDR1 is DFQATT and CDR2 is SNEGSKA in the germline V gene (reference sequence). The CDR3 runs 16 residues. The CDR3 region is CSGRAAGLAGTGELFF. CDR3 bases: TGCAGTGGACGGGCAGCAGGACTAGCGGGTACCGGGGAGCTGTTTTTT.

Ten or more counts support this clonotype. The CDR3 here is CSVHLTGALGYTF. The CDR3 DNA follows: TGCAGCGTCCACCTGACAGGGGCGCTGGGCTACACCTTC. This sequence joins TRBV29-1 and TRBJ1-2; 8 bases are a match to TRBD1. CDR1 is SQVTM and CDR2 is ANQGSEA in the germline V gene. The length of the CDR3 is 13 residues. Trimming took 6 bases from V and 8 from J; bases not matched to a gene: 11.

This clonotype was counted many times. V gene TRBV11-2 combines with J gene TRBJ1-1; the D gene is possibly TRBD1 (5 bases). From germline, CDR1 is SGHAT and CDR2 FQNNGV. CDR3 length: 15 residues. Trimming pared 0 bases from V and 1 base from J, leaving 9 bases between. In nucleotides, the CDR3 is TGTGCCAGCAGCTTAGATCATGGGGGGAACACTGAAGCTTTCTTT. The encoded protein is CASSLDHGGNTEAFF.

The rearrangement uses TRBV5-1 and TRBJ2-1, with TRBD1 matching 7 bases. The CDR3 loop spans 14 amino acids. Germline V gene data show CDR1 as SGHRS and CDR2 as YFSETQ. J lost 8 bases, V lost 0 bases, and 5 bases had no gene match. CDR3 DNA sequence: TGCGCCAGCAGCTTGGCGCGACAGGGTTATGAGCAGTTCTTC. Protein product: CASSLARQGYEQFF.

There are many counts of this clonotype. This chain joins TRBV10-2 and TRBJ2-7, with unresolved D. This CDR3 has 13 residues. V was cut by 3 bases and J by 3 bases, with 9 bases left in between. Germline CDR1 and CDR2: WSHSY and SAAADI. Here the CDR3 reads CASSDGVFYEQYV. As DNA, the CDR3 is TGCGCCAGCAGTGACGGTGTTTTCTACGAGCAGTACGTC.

This clonotype was recorded many times. The V and J genes are TRBV4-1 and TRBJ2-2; D ambiguous. CDR3 length: 13 residues. The germline V and J ends were trimmed by 8 bases and 0 bases, with 7 bases remaining between them. Germline CDR1 reads MGHRA; CDR2 reads YSYEKL. Here the CDR3 DNA reads TGCGCCAGCCGCCGGCCGAACACCGGGGAGCTGTTTTTT. Translated, it gives CASRRPNTGELFF.